Listed below are T cell receptor beta chains from one sample, sequenced in a study of T cell responses to AZD1222 COVID-19 vaccine. Clones were sequenced by immunoSEQ multiplex PCR, and TCRdb holds only the in-frame ones, with some missing. The sample lists about 150,000 clones, about 86% occurring once. The input for sequencing was peripheral blood, taken on day 0 of MenACWY control vaccination. Receptors originate from an adult in good health. CDR3s include the opening cysteine and the closing phenylalanine or tryptophan. D genes are given only for firm matches. Clone size is not always given. Where it is, it says once, few, many or a class for expanded clones.

V gene	J gene	clone size	D gene	CDR3 protein	CDR3 DNA
TRBV2	TRBJ1-1	-	-	CARVSGSNTEAFF	TGTGCCAGAGTCTCGGGGTCGAACACTGAAGCTTTCTTT
TRBV5-5	TRBJ1-1	few	-	CASSLWGQNTEAFF	TGTGCCAGCAGCTTGTGGGGACAGAACACTGAAGCTTTCTTT
TRBV5-1	TRBJ2-7	-	-	CASRVEKGVSNEQYF	TGCGCCAGCAGAGTCGAGAAGGGGGTTAGCAACGAGCAGTACTTC
TRBV18	TRBJ2-1	once	TRBD1	CASSLSGGYHEQFF	TGTGCCAGCTCACTGTCAGGGGGCTACCATGAGCAGTTCTTC
TRBV7-9	TRBJ1-2	-	-	CASRPEQGPSGYGYTF	TGTGCCAGCAGACCGGAACAGGGACCCTCCGGGTATGGCTACACCTTC
TRBV3-1/TRBV3-2	TRBJ2-1	-	TRBD2	CASSQGQVHWTSGTAGRGEQFF	TGTGCCAGCAGCCAAGGACAAGTACATTGGACTAGCGGGACCGCAGGTAGGGGGGAGCAGTTCTTC
TRBV9	TRBJ2-1	-	-	CASSVGIGGLGAYNEQFF	TGTGCCAGCAGCGTAGGAATCGGGGGATTGGGTGCCTACAATGAGCAGTTCTTC
TRBV9	TRBJ1-1	medium-sized	-	CASSPRGNSNTEAFF	TGTGCCAGCAGCCCCAGGGGTAATTCGAACACTGAAGCTTTCTTT
TRBV25-1	TRBJ1-1	-	-	CASRGTGQQSEAFF	TGTGCCAGCAGGGGAACCGGACAACAGTCTGAAGCTTTCTTT
TRBV21-1	TRBJ1-2	-	-	CASTKQGNGYTF	TGTGCCAGCACCAAGCAGGGGAATGGCTACACCTTC
TRBV5-1	TRBJ1-2	-	-	CASSLLEGSYGYTF	TGCGCCAGCAGCTTGTTAGAGGGGAGCTATGGCTACACCTTC
TRBV28	TRBJ2-1	-	TRBD2	CASSPTSGSSYNEQFF	TGTGCCAGCAGCCCCACTAGCGGGAGTTCCTACAATGAGCAGTTCTTC
TRBV18	TRBJ1-5	-	-	CASSPNFSNQPQHF	TGTGCCAGCTCACCCAATTTTAGCAATCAGCCCCAGCATTTT
TRBV2	TRBJ2-5	-	-	CASVVGSSEETQYF	TGTGCCAGCGTGGTTGGGTCCAGCGAAGAGACCCAGTACTTC
TRBV13	TRBJ2-1	-	-	CASSYSSAAYYNEQFF	TGTGCCAGCAGTTACAGCTCGGCGGCCTACTACAATGAGCAGTTCTTC